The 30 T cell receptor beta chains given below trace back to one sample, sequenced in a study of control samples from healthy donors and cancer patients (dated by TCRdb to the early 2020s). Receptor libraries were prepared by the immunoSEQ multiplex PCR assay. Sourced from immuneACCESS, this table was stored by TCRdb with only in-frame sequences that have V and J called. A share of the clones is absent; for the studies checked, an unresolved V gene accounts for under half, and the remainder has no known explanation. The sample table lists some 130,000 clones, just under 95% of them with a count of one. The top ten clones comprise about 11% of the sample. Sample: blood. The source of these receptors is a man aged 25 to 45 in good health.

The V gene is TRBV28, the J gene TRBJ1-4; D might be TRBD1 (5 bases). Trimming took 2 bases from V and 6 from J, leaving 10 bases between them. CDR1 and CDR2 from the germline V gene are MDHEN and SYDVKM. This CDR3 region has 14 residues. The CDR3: CASSLRGGDEKLFF. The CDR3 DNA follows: TGTGCCAGCAGTTTACGGGGGGGTGATGAAAAACTGTTTTTT.

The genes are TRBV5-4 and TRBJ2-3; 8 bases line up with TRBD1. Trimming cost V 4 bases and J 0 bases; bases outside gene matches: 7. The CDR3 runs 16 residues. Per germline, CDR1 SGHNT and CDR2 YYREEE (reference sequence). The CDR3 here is CASSTRTGISTDTQYF. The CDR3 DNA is TGTGCCAGCAGCACCCGGACAGGGATAAGCACAGATACGCAGTATTTT.

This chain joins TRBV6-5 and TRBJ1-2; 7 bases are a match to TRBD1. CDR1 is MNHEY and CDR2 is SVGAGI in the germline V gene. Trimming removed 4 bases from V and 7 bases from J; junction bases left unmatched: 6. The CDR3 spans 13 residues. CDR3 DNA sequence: TGTGCCAGCAGTTCTCGACAGGGTTCTGGCTACACCTTC. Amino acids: CASSSRQGSGYTF.

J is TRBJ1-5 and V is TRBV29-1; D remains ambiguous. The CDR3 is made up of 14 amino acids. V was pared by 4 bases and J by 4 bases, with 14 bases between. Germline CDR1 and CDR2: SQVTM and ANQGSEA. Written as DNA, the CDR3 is TGCAGCGTTGGGTGGACCGTTGGTAATCAGCCCCAGCATTTT. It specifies CSVGWTVGNQPQHF.

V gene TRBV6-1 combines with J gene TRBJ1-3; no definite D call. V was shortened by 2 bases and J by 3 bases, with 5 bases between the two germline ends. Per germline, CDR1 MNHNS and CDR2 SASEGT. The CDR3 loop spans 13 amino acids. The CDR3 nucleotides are TGTGCCAGCAGTGAAAGGCGTGGAAACACCATATATTTT. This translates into CASSERRGNTIYF.

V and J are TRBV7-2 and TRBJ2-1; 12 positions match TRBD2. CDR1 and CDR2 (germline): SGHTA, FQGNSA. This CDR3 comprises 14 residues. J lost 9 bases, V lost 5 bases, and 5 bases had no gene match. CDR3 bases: TGTGCCAGCAGCCGGACTAGCGGGGCGGGTGAGCAGTTCTTC. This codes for CASSRTSGAGEQFF. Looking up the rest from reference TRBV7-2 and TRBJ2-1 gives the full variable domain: GAGVSQSPSNKVTEKGKDVELRCDPISGHTALYWYRQSLGQGLEFLIYFQGNSAPDKSGLPSDRFSAERTGGSVSTLTIQRTQQEDSAVYLCASSRTSGAGEQFFGPGTRLTVL.

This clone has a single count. CDR3 amino acids: CASSIRPGQHTGELFF. In DNA form, the CDR3 reads TGTGCCAGCAGCATTCGACCGGGACAGCACACCGGGGAGCTGTTTTTT. V is TRBV5-4 and J is TRBJ2-2; 7 positions match TRBD1. Germline V lookup: CDR1 SGHNT, CDR2 YYREEE (reference sequence). Unmatched junction bases numbered 9, after V lost 4 bases and J lost 3 bases. This CDR3 contains 16 residues.

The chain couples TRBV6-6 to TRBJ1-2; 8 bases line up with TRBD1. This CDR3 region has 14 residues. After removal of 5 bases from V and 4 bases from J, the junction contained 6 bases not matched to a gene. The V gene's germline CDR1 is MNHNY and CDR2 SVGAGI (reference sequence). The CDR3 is CASSPTGTGYGYTF. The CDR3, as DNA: TGTGCCAGCAGTCCGACAGGGACAGGCTATGGCTACACCTTC.

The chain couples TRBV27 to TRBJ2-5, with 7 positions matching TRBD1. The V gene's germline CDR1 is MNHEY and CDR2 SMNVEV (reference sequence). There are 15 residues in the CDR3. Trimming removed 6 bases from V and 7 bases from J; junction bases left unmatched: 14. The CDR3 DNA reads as TGTGCCAGCAGCCCGATGACAGGGTGGGTGGCGACCCAGTACTTC. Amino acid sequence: CASSPMTGWVATQYF.

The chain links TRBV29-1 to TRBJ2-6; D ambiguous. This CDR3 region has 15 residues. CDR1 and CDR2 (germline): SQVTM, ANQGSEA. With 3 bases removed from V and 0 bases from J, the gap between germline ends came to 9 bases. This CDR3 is CSVDSLDSGANVLTF. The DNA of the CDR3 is TGCAGCGTTGATTCCCTGGACTCTGGGGCCAACGTCCTGACTTTC.

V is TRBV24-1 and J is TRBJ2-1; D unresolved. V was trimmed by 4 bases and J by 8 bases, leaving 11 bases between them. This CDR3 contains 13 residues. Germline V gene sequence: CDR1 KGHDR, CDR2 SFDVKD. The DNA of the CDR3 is TGTGCCACCAGTGAAGCATGGGTCGATGAGCAGTTCTTC. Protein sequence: CATSEAWVDEQFF.

In DNA form, the CDR3 reads TGTGCCAGCTCACCTGAACAGGGGCGGGGTGACGAGCAGTACTTC. Translating it yields CASSPEQGRGDEQYF. The chain has TRBV18 and TRBJ2-7, with D tentatively TRBD1 (7 bases). Looked up from germline, CDR1 is KGHSH and CDR2 is LQKENI. This CDR3 has 15 residues. V was clipped by 3 bases and J by 5 bases, with 17 bases between them.

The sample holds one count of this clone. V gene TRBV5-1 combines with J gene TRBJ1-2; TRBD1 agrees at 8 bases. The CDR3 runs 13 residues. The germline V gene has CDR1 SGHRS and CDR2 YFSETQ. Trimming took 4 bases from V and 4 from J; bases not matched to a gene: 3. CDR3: CASSAGTGYGYTF. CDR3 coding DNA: TGCGCCAGCAGCGCCGGGACAGGCTATGGCTACACCTTC.

Here the CDR3 DNA reads TGTGCCAGTAGTAGGGCACTAGCGGCCGGAGGGGACGAGCAGTACTTC. Protein product: CASSRALAAGGDEQYF. This sequence joins TRBV19 and TRBJ2-7; the match to TRBD2 covers 8 bases. Germline V gives CDR1 LNHDA, CDR2 SQIVND (reference sequence). J lost 5 bases, V lost 4 bases, and 13 bases had no gene match. There are 16 residues in the CDR3.

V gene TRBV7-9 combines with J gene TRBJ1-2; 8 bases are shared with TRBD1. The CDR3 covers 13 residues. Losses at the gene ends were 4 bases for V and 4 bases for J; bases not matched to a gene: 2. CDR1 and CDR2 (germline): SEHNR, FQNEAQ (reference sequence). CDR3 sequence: CASSSRGLYGYTF. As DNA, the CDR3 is TGTGCCAGCAGCTCCAGGGGGCTCTATGGCTACACCTTC.

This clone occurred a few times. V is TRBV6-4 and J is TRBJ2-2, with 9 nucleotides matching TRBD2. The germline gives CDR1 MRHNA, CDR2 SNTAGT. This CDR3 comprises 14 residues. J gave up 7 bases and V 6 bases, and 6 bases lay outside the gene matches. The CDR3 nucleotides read TGTGCCAGCAGACCCGGGACTAGCATCGGGGAGCTGTTTTTT. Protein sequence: CASRPGTSIGELFF.

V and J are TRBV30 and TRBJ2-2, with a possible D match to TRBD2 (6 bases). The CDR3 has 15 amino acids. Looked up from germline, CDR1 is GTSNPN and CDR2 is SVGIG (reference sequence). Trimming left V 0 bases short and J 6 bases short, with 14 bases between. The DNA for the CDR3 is TGTGCCTGGAGTGTGGGGAACTGGGAGGCCGGGGAGCTGTTTTTT. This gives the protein CAWSVGNWEAGELFF. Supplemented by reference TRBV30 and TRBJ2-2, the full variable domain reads SQTIHQWPATLVQPVGSPLSLECTVEGTSNPNLYWYRQAAGRGLQLLFYSVGIGQISSEVPQNLSASRPQDRQFILSSKKLLLSDSGFYLCAWSVGNWEAGELFFGEGSRLTVL.

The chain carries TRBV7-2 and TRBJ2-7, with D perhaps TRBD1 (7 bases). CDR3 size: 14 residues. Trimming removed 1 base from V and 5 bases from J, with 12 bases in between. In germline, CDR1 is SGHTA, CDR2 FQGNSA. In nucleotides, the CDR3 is TGTGCCAGCAGCTTAGATGCAGGGGGGAACGAGCAGTACTTC. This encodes CASSLDAGGNEQYF.

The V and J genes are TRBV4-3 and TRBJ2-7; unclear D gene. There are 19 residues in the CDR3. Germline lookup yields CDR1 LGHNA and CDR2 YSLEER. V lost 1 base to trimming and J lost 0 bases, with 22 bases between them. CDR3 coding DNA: TGCGCCAGCAGCCAAGTGAGAGGCCTGACGTCCTCAAGCTCCTACGAGCAGTACTTC. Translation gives CASSQVRGLTSSSSYEQYF.

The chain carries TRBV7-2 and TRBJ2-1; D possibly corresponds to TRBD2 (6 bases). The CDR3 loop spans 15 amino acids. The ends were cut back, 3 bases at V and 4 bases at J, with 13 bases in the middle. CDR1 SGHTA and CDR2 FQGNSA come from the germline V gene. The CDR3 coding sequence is TGTGCCAGCAGCTTCAAAGGTGGAGGGTACAATGAGCAGTTCTTC. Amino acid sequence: CASSFKGGGYNEQFF.

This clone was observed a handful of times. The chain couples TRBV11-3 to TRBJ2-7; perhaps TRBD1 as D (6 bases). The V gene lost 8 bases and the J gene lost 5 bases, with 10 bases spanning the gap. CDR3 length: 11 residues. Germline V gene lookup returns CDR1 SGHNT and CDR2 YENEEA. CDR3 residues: CASSAGDEQYF. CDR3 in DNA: TGTGCCAGCTCTGCAGGGGACGAGCAGTACTTC.

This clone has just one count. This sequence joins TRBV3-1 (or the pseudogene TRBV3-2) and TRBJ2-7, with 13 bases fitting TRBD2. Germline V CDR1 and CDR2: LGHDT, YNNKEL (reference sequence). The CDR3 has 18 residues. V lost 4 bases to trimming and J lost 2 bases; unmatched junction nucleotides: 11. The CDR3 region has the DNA TGTGCCAGCAGCCCCGTCGGACTAGCGGGGGTCTCTACCTACGAGCAGTACTTC. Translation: CASSPVGLAGVSTYEQYF.

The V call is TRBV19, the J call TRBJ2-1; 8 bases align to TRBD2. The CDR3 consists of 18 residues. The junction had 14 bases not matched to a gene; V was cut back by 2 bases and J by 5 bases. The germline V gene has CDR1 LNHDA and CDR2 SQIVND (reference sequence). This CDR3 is CASSISPVTSGPHNEQFF. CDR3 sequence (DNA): TGTGCCAGTAGTATATCCCCCGTTACTAGCGGTCCTCACAATGAGCAGTTCTTC.

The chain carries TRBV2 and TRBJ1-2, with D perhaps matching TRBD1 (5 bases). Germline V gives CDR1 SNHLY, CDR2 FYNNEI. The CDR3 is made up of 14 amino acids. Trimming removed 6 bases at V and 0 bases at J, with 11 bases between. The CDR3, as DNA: TGTGCCAGCAGCTATCAGGGAGCTAACTATGGCTACACCTTC. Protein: CASSYQGANYGYTF.

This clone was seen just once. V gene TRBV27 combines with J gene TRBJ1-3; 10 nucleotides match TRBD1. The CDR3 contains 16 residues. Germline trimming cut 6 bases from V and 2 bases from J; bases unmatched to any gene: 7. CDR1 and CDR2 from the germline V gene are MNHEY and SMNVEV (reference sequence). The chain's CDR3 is CASRPGTGEPGNTIYF. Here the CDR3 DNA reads TGTGCCAGCAGACCCGGGACAGGGGAACCTGGAAACACCATATATTTT.

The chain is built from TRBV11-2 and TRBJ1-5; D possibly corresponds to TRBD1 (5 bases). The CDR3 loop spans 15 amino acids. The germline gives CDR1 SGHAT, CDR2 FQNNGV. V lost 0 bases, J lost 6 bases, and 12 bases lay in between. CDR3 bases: TGTGCCAGCAGCTTAGATCTGGGTCAGGGTCAGCCCCAGCATTTT. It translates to CASSLDLGQGQPQHF. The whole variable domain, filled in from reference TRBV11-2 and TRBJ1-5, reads EAGVAQSPRYKIIEKRQSVAFWCNPISGHATLYWYQQILGQGPKLLIQFQNNGVVDDSQLPKDRFSAERLKGVDSTLKIQPAKLEDSAVYLCASSLDLGQGQPQHFGDGTRLSIL.

CDR3 loop: CASSQGQGAGIEAFF. The CDR3 DNA reads as TGTGCCAGCAGTCAAGGACAGGGGGCGGGTATTGAAGCTTTCTTT. The chain is built from TRBV27 and TRBJ1-1; TRBD1 agrees at 11 bases. Germline V gene lookup returns CDR1 MNHEY and CDR2 SMNVEV (reference sequence). Germline trimming cut 5 bases from V and 7 bases from J; bases unmatched to any gene: 9. The CDR3 totals 15 residues.

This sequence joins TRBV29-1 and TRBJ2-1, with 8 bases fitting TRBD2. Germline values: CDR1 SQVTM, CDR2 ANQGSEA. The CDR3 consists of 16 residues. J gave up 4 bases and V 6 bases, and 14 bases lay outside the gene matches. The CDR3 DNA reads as TGCAGCGTCGTTAGCGGGATCGGTTTTTTATACAATGAGCAGTTCTTC. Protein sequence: CSVVSGIGFLYNEQFF.

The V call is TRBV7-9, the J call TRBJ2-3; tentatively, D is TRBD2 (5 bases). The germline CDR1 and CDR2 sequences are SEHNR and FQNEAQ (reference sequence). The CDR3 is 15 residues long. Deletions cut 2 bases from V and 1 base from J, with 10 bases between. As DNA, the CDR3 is TGTGCCAGCAGCTTAACCGGGATGGGCACAGATACGCAGTATTTT. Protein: CASSLTGMGTDTQYF.

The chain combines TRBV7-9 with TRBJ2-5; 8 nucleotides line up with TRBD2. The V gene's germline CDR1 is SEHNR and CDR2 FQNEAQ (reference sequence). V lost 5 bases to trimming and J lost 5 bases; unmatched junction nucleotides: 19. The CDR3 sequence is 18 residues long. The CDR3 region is CASSPPLGLAGRRETQYF. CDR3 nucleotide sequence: TGTGCCAGCAGCCCACCATTGGGCCTAGCGGGCCGGCGGGAGACCCAGTACTTC.